This is a list of T cell receptor beta chains from one sample in a study of blood T cell repertoires in COVID-19. The repertoire was sequenced with immunoSEQ multiplex PCR; TCRdb's copy has only in-frame clones and lacks some. The data contain around 100,000 clones, approximately 88% of them singletons. The sequenced sample consisted of peripheral blood. The source is a human donor in a cohort sampled during active COVID-19. The CDR3 runs from the conserved cysteine through the conserved F or W. A D gene is named only where the DNA matches it firmly.

D gene: TRBD2; V gene: TRBV25-1; J gene: TRBJ2-3; CDR3 DNA: TGTGCCAGCAGTAAGGGACTAGCGGGTCGCACAGATACGCAGTATTTT; CDR3 protein: CASSKGLAGRTDTQYF
D gene: NA; V gene: TRBV9; J gene: TRBJ1-5; CDR3 DNA: TGTGCCAGCAGCGTAGAGGGAGGGCCCCAGCATTTT; CDR3 protein: CASSVEGGPQHF
D gene: NA; V gene: TRBV11-2; J gene: TRBJ2-5; CDR3 DNA: TGTGCCAGCACCAGGACTACACAAGAGACCCAGTACTTC; CDR3 protein: CASTRTTQETQYF
D gene: NA; V gene: TRBV3-1/TRBV3-2; J gene: TRBJ2-3; CDR3 DNA: TGTGCCAGCAGGGAGACAACAGGGATCACAGATACGCAGTATTTT; CDR3 protein: CASRETTGITDTQYF
D gene: TRBD2; V gene: TRBV27; J gene: TRBJ2-3; CDR3 DNA: TGTGCCAGCAGACGGACTAGCGGGAATTTTGATACGCAGTATTTT; CDR3 protein: CASRRTSGNFDTQYF
D gene: NA; V gene: TRBV7-3; J gene: TRBJ2-1; CDR3 DNA: TGTGCCAGCAGCTTAGCGGGCCCTACCACTTACAATGAGCAGTTCTTC; CDR3 protein: CASSLAGPTTYNEQFF
D gene: TRBD1; V gene: TRBV19; J gene: TRBJ2-3; CDR3 DNA: TGTGCCAGTAGTATGAAGGACAGGGGTCTAAATACGCAGTATTTT; CDR3 protein: CASSMKDRGLNTQYF
D gene: TRBD1; V gene: TRBV27; J gene: TRBJ1-1; CDR3 DNA: TGTGCCAGCAGTCCCCGACAGGGGGGAAACACTGAAGCTTTCTTT; CDR3 protein: CASSPRQGGNTEAFF
D gene: NA; V gene: TRBV4-2; J gene: TRBJ2-7; CDR3 DNA: TGTGCCAGCAGCCGGGGGGGCTTGAACGAGCAGTACTTC; CDR3 protein: CASSRGGLNEQYF
D gene: NA; V gene: TRBV7-9; J gene: TRBJ1-1; CDR3 DNA: TGTGCCAGCAGCTTAGGGTTTGCGAGCAACACTGAAGCTTTCTTT; CDR3 protein: CASSLGFASNTEAFF
D gene: NA; V gene: TRBV9; J gene: TRBJ2-3; CDR3 DNA: TGTGCCAGCACCAGGGACTCGAGCGCAGATACGCAGTATTTT; CDR3 protein: CASTRDSSADTQYF